The 25 T cell receptor beta chains reported below all come from one sample, sequenced in a study of shared clonotypes between healthy human individuals. TCRdb's table, derived via immunoSEQ multiplex PCR, lists solely in-frame clones and lacks some. The sample consists of about 1.1 million clones, about 72% of them appearing once. Source material: memory CD4+ T cells from PBMCs. Indicated subset: CD45RA-negative fraction. Receptor source: a man in his late teens or twenties in good health. Some clones in this sample may be carry-over from other donors' samples.

The V call is TRBV4-2, the J call TRBJ2-1; D is uncertain. V was clipped by 1 base and J by 7 bases, with 11 bases between them. The CDR3 contains 14 residues. Per the germline V gene, CDR1 is LGHNA and CDR2 is YNFKEQ. CDR3 DNA: TGTGCCAGCAGCCAAGGCCAGGAAGTAAATGAGCAGTTCTTC. It translates to CASSQGQEVNEQFF.

This clone was counted between two and nine times. The chain is built from TRBV5-1 and TRBJ1-1, with 8 nucleotides matching TRBD1. The CDR3 is 14 residues long. Trimming cost V 4 bases and J 0 bases; bases outside gene matches: 2. Germline CDR1 and CDR2: SGHRS and YFSETQ. This chain's CDR3 is CASSQDRVNTEAFF. The CDR3, as DNA: TGCGCCAGCAGCCAGGACAGGGTGAACACTGAAGCTTTCTTT.

The chain recombines TRBV6-1 with TRBJ2-7; possibly TRBD2 for D (5 bases). CDR1 is MNHNS, CDR2 SASEGT, per germline. The V end was cut by 3 bases, the J end by 12 bases, with 15 bases between. CDR3 length: 12 amino acids. The CDR3 sequence: CASSDAPERAYF. The DNA of the CDR3 is TGTGCCAGCAGTGATGCCCCCGAGAGGGCGTACTTC.

As to this clone: The sample contains more than one DNA sequence encoding this CDR3. The rearrangement joins TRBV9 to TRBJ1-3; D gene unclear. Germline CDR1 is SGDLS and CDR2 is YYNGEE. V gave up 0 bases and J gave up 3 bases, with 7 bases separating them. The CDR3 is 14 amino acids. The CDR3 is CASSVDSSGNTIYF. CDR3 DNA: TGTGCCAGCAGCGTAGATTCAAGTGGAAACACCATATATTTT.

The chain links TRBV29-1 to TRBJ2-3; 9 nucleotides agree with TRBD2. The CDR3 consists of 16 residues. Germline V CDR1 and CDR2: SQVTM, ANQGSEA. V lost 1 base and J lost 3; bases outside the gene matches: 8. The CDR3 DNA sequence: TGCAGCGTTGAAGGAGGTGCGGGAGGGGTGACAGATACGCAGTATTTT. Its translation is CSVEGGAGGVTDTQYF.

This clone came up many times. The chain has TRBV6-4 and TRBJ1-5; weak D call: TRBD1 (5 bases). The V end lost 6 bases, the J end lost 1 base, and 10 bases lay between the germline ends. The germline CDR1 and CDR2 sequences are MRHNA and SNTAGT. The CDR3 has 14 amino acids. DNA for the CDR3: TGTGCCAGCAGCGTACAGGACAGCAATCAGCCCCAGCATTTT. Its translation: CASSVQDSNQPQHF.

The V and J genes are TRBV29-1 and TRBJ2-2; 7 nucleotides align to TRBD1. The V gene end was trimmed by 1 base and the J gene end by 0 bases; junction bases not matched to a gene: 5. Germline CDR1 is SQVTM and CDR2 is ANQGSEA. The CDR3 has 16 residues. DNA of the CDR3: TGCAGCGTTGAAGCCTCACAGGGGTCGAACACCGGGGAGCTGTTTTTT. Its protein product is CSVEASQGSNTGELFF.

This chain connects TRBV11-2 to TRBJ2-2, with 8 bases that match TRBD2. The germline gives CDR1 SGHAT, CDR2 FQNNGV. Trimming removed 1 base from V and 7 bases from J; junction bases left unmatched: 2. The CDR3 has 14 residues. In nucleotides, the CDR3 is TGTGCCAGCAGCTTAGGCGGGAGGCGCGGGGAGCTGTTTTTT. Its protein is CASSLGGRRGELFF.

CDR3 nucleotides: TGTGCCAGCTCACCACCCGGGACAGGGGTTAACTATGGCTACACCTTC. It specifies CASSPPGTGVNYGYTF. The chain has TRBV18 and TRBJ1-2; 10 bases agree with TRBD1. The length of the CDR3 is 16 residues. Germline loops: CDR1 KGHSH, CDR2 LQKENI. V trimming: 0 bases; J trimming: 1 base; junction bases outside the gene matches: 2.

The chain links TRBV5-1 to TRBJ2-3; D unresolved. With 1 base removed from V and 1 base from J, the gap between germline ends came to 7 bases. This CDR3 is built from 14 residues. CDR1 and CDR2 from the germline V gene are SGHRS and YFSETQ. CDR3 DNA: TGCGCCAGCAGCTTGACTACCCGCACAGATACGCAGTATTTT. As protein: CASSLTTRTDTQYF. The variable domain in full, with the rest retrieved from reference TRBV5-1 and TRBJ2-3, is KAGVTQTPRYLIKTRGQQVTLSCSPISGHRSVSWYQQTPGQGLQFLFEYFSETQRNKGNFPGRFSGRQFSNSRSEMNVSTLELGDSALYLCASSLTTRTDTQYFGPGTRLTVL.

V is TRBV19 and J is TRBJ1-4, with D unresolved. Trimming stripped 2 bases from V and 8 bases from J, with 6 bases between. Looked up from germline, CDR1 is LNHDA and CDR2 is SQIVND (reference sequence). This CDR3 is built from 12 residues. CDR3 amino acids: CASSIRLEKLFF. The CDR3 DNA reads TGTGCCAGTAGTATACGCTTGGAAAAACTGTTTTTT.

This clone was recorded only once. The chain carries TRBV30 and TRBJ1-2; 9 positions agree with TRBD1. Germline trimming cut 1 base from V and 4 bases from J; bases unmatched to any gene: 10. Per the germline V gene, CDR1 is GTSNPN and CDR2 is SVGIG (reference sequence). The CDR3 runs to 16 residues. The CDR3 loop reads CAWSEPGQGILYGYTF. As DNA, the CDR3 is TGTGCCTGGAGTGAACCGGGACAGGGAATTCTCTATGGCTACACCTTC.

The chain combines TRBV5-1 with TRBJ2-1, with TRBD2 matching over 9 bases. With V trimmed by 4 bases and J by 3 bases, 5 bases remained unmatched. Germline CDR1 SGHRS, CDR2 YFSETQ. The CDR3 length is 15 residues. The CDR3 loop reads CASSPSTSGYNEQFF. The CDR3, as DNA: TGCGCCAGCAGCCCCTCGACTAGCGGCTACAATGAGCAGTTCTTC.

The chain links TRBV27 to TRBJ2-1; TRBD1 might be the D (6 bases). This CDR3 has 15 amino acids. V lost 5 bases to trimming and J lost 7 bases, with 18 bases between them. Looked up from germline, CDR1 is MNHEY and CDR2 is SMNVEV (reference sequence). The CDR3 DNA reads as TGTGCCAGCAGTCTCACAGGGAGTTTTTATAATGAGCAGTTCTTC. This sequence encodes CASSLTGSFYNEQFF.

This clone was recorded a few times. V and J are TRBV10-3 and TRBJ2-3, with TRBD1 matching over 7 bases. J gave up 1 base and V 6 bases, and 4 bases lay outside the gene matches. Germline CDR1 reads ENHRY; CDR2 reads SYGVKD. The CDR3 is made up of 14 amino acids. The CDR3 DNA follows: TGTGCCATCAGGGGACAGACCGGCACAGATACGCAGTATTTT. Translation: CAIRGQTGTDTQYF.

The V gene is TRBV18, the J gene TRBJ1-1, with D possibly matching TRBD1 (6 bases). V shed 6 bases and J shed 4 bases, with 18 bases lying between them. The CDR3 totals 15 residues. Germline CDR1 reads KGHSH; CDR2 reads LQKENI. This CDR3 reads CASSSGDTSGTEAFF. Written as DNA, the CDR3 is TGTGCCAGCTCTTCGGGGGACACTTCGGGCACTGAAGCTTTCTTT.

Written as DNA, the CDR3 is TGTGCCAGCAGTTTAGTCTCATACGGAGGCATTCAGTACTTC. Protein product: CASSLVSYGGIQYF. The chain couples TRBV28 to TRBJ2-4; a weak D match, TRBD2 (5 bases). Germline CDR1 reads MDHEN; CDR2 reads SYDVKM. V lost 2 bases to trimming and J lost 9 bases, with 14 bases between them. The CDR3 sequence is 14 residues long.

This chain uses TRBV6-6 with TRBJ1-1; tentative D call: TRBD1 (5 bases). Germline lookup yields CDR1 MNHNY and CDR2 SVGAGI (reference sequence). Trimming took off 8 bases at V and 1 base at J, with 20 bases between the two ends. The CDR3 sequence is 16 residues long. The CDR3 nucleotides are TGTGCCAGCGGGGGGGGAAGAGGGAACAGGAACACTGAAGCTTTCTTT. This sequence encodes CASGGGRGNRNTEAFF.

The gene calls are TRBV5-1 and TRBJ1-2; 11 bases are shared with TRBD1. Germline CDR1 is SGHRS and CDR2 is YFSETQ. The CDR3 contains 16 residues. With V trimmed by 4 bases and J by 3 bases, 8 bases remained unmatched. CDR3 amino acids: CASSDLRDRGDYGYTF. Here the CDR3 DNA reads TGCGCCAGCAGCGATCTCCGGGACAGGGGGGACTATGGCTACACCTTC.

The V call is TRBV6-5, the J call TRBJ2-1; D may be TRBD1 or TRBD2 (6 bases each). V shed 4 bases and J shed 4 bases, with 14 bases lying between them. The CDR3 sequence is 15 residues long. CDR1 MNHEY and CDR2 SVGAGI come from the germline V gene. The CDR3 region is CASSLGASEYNEQFF. CDR3 sequence (DNA): TGTGCCAGCAGTTTGGGGGCTAGCGAGTACAATGAGCAGTTCTTC.

The count of this clone is one. This chain joins TRBV25-1 and TRBJ1-2; 8 bases align to TRBD1. The V gene end was trimmed by 3 bases and the J gene end by 11 bases; junction bases not matched to a gene: 11. CDR1 and CDR2 from the germline V gene are MGHDK and SYGVNS. CDR3 size: 14 residues. The CDR3 nucleotides are TGTGCCAGCAGTGAGACAGGGGACCTCTCAAGATACACCTTC. It encodes CASSETGDLSRYTF.

The rearrangement links TRBV5-1 to TRBJ2-7; D possibly uses TRBD1 or TRBD2 (5 bases each). Germline CDR1 and CDR2: SGHRS and YFSETQ. Trimming took 4 bases from V and 4 from J, leaving 18 bases between them. The CDR3 sequence is 15 residues long. Here the CDR3 reads CASSHGTSIVYEQYF. CDR3 DNA sequence: TGCGCCAGCAGCCATGGGACCTCCATCGTGTACGAGCAGTACTTC.

This clone was seen a few times. This chain connects TRBV29-1 to TRBJ1-2, with TRBD1 matching 9 bases. J was trimmed by 8 bases and V by 6 bases; bases with no gene match: 7. CDR1 SQVTM and CDR2 ANQGSEA come from the germline V gene. This CDR3 spans 12 amino acids. The CDR3 DNA follows: TGCAGCGTGGGACAGGGATCCGGGGGCTACACCTTC. This codes for CSVGQGSGGYTF.

The chain is built from TRBV28 and TRBJ2-3, with TRBD2 identical over 14 bases. CDR3 length: 16 amino acids. Germline trimming cut 5 bases from V and 3 bases from J; bases unmatched to any gene: 4. CDR1 and CDR2 (germline): MDHEN, SYDVKM. DNA for the CDR3: TGTGCCAGCAGTGTGGGACTAGCGGGAGTAACAGATACGCAGTATTTT. Its translation is CASSVGLAGVTDTQYF.

V and J are TRBV18 and TRBJ2-3; TRBD2 agrees at 13 bases. The CDR3 is 14 residues long. Germline V gene sequence: CDR1 KGHSH, CDR2 LQKENI. Here the CDR3 DNA reads TGTGGGACTAGCGGGAGAGGGGCCACCGATACGCAGTATTTT. Amino acid sequence: CGTSGRGATDTQYF.